This TCR beta chain comes out of a study of cytomegalovirus exposure and HLA in healthy donors. At the level of the study: The same platform as the approximately 670 first-cohort repertoires was used for the 120 or so validation repertoires, a later analysis reported. Study results and caveats: In vitro assays verified that three CMV-associated chains recognized CMV antigens specifically. The study recorded 150 to 200 TCR beta chains that were cytomegalovirus-associated. Reported results showed that the classifier diagnosed cytomegalovirus status with high specificity and sensitivity.

In the case of this clone: The antigen is not known.

TCRdb's table, derived via immunoSEQ multiplex PCR, lists solely in-frame clones and lacks some. The sample holds tens of thousands of clones, 93% seen once. V trimming: 4 bases; J trimming: 4 bases; junction bases outside the gene matches: 20. The CDR3 consists of 20 residues. Germline V CDR1 and CDR2: SGHRS, YFSETQ. The TCR comes from a woman in her twenties or thirties in good health and CMV-seronegative. The sequenced material came from PBMCs. This chain joins TRBV5-1 and TRBJ2-3; 11 bases are a match to TRBD2. The CDR3 coding sequence is TGCGCCAGCAGCCCCACGGGGCCTAGCGGGAGGTTGCAGGATGCAGATACGCAGTATTTT. Translation gives CASSPTGPSGRLQDADTQYF. The whole variable domain, remainder taken from reference TRBV5-1 and TRBJ2-3, is KAGVTQTPRYLIKTRGQQVTLSCSPISGHRSVSWYQQTPGQGLQFLFEYFSETQRNKGNFPGRFSGRQFSNSRSEMNVSTLELGDSALYLCASSPTGPSGRLQDADTQYFGPGTRLTVL.